A single sample is the source of the 10 T cell receptor beta chains below, sequenced in a study of T cells in placental villitis. The libraries were made with immunoSEQ v4. TCRdb's copy holds only in-frame clones and misses some; the assay was immunoSEQ multiplex PCR. This table has around 3,000 clones, 75% appearing once. Sequenced input: placental tissue containing maternal and fetal cells. The origin of the receptors is a human patient with infectious villitis; the placental T cells may come from both mother and fetus.

This clone appeared a few times. This sequence joins TRBV6-5 and TRBJ1-1; TRBD1 is a possible D gene (5 bases). V was clipped by 2 bases and J by 1 base, with 8 bases between them. The CDR3 extends over 14 amino acids. Germline values: CDR1 MNHEY, CDR2 SVGAGI. In nucleotides, the CDR3 is TGTGCCAGCAGTTACGGGGGGACGAACACTGAAGCTTTCTTT. Its translation is CASSYGGTNTEAFF.

This clone showed up just once. The chain is built from TRBV20-1 and TRBJ1-2, with D hard to call. This CDR3 comprises 11 residues. Germline CDR1 is DFQATT and CDR2 is SNEGSKA (reference sequence). Trimming shortened V by 2 bases and J by 2 bases, and 3 bases separated the two germline ends. The CDR3 DNA reads as TGCAGTGCTAGACAAAACTATGGCTACACCTTC. Translated, it gives CSARQNYGYTF.

This clone came up a few times. The V call is TRBV7-9, the J call TRBJ1-3; D call uncertain. The CDR3 is 15 residues long. V was shortened by 6 bases and J by 2 bases, with 14 bases between the two germline ends. In germline, CDR1 is SEHNR, CDR2 FQNEAQ (reference sequence). Here the CDR3 DNA reads TGTGCCAGCAGAGCTAGTTCTGCCGCTGGAAACACCATATATTTT. Amino acids: CASRASSAAGNTIYF.

In this sample, this clone turned up a few times. The chain is built from TRBV29-1 and TRBJ1-1, with TRBD1 matching over 9 bases. The germline CDR1 and CDR2 sequences are SQVTM and ANQGSEA. CDR3 length: 13 residues. V dropped 6 bases and J dropped 1; count of bases not matched to a gene: 3. The DNA for the CDR3 is TGCAGCGTGGACAGGGGAAGGAACACTGAAGCTTTCTTT. Its translation: CSVDRGRNTEAFF.

In its sample, this clone is large (0.1 to 1%). The DNA of the CDR3 is TGTGCCAGCAGTCAGGAAGCTAACTATGGCTACACCTTC. As protein: CASSQEANYGYTF. This chain joins TRBV27 and TRBJ1-2; D gene ambiguous. The V gene lost 5 bases and the J gene lost 0 bases, with 7 bases spanning the gap. Germline-derived CDR1 and CDR2 are MNHEY and SMNVEV (reference sequence). The CDR3 is made up of 13 amino acids.

CDR3 DNA sequence: TGTGCCAGCAGCCCCGAGACAGCTAATGAAAAACTGTTTTTT. Amino acids: CASSPETANEKLFF. The chain joins TRBV7-2 to TRBJ1-4; a weak D match, TRBD1 (5 bases). The CDR3 is made up of 14 amino acids. The V end lost 5 bases, the J end lost 3 bases, and 10 bases lay between the germline ends. CDR1 and CDR2 from the germline V gene are SGHTA and FQGNSA. Combining the CDR3 with reference TRBV7-2 and TRBJ1-4 gives the whole variable domain GAGVSQSPSNKVTEKGKDVELRCDPISGHTALYWYRQSLGQGLEFLIYFQGNSAPDKSGLPSDRFSAERTGGSVSTLTIQRTQQEDSAVYLCASSPETANEKLFFGSGTQLSVL.

The chain couples TRBV7-3 to TRBJ2-7; no firm D call. CDR1 is SGHTA and CDR2 is FQGTGA in the germline V gene. V lost 4 bases, J lost 4 bases, and 8 bases lay in between. CDR3 length: 12 residues. CDR3 sequence: CASSSSGYEQYF. In DNA, the CDR3 is TGTGCCAGCAGCTCCTCCGGGTACGAGCAGTACTTC.

V is TRBV15 and J is TRBJ1-3; 8 bases line up with TRBD1. The trim removed 1 base at V and 4 bases at J, leaving 3 bases unmatched. The germline V gene encodes CDR1 LNHNV and CDR2 YYDKDF (reference sequence). The CDR3 spans 15 residues. The CDR3 loop is CATSRVPGGGNTIYF. The CDR3 region has the DNA TGTGCCACCAGCAGAGTACCAGGGGGCGGAAACACCATATATTTT.

This clone has just a few counts. The J gene is TRBJ2-1, the V gene TRBV7-3, with D uncertain. The CDR3 has 16 residues. V was shortened by 1 base and J by 4 bases, with 14 bases between the two germline ends. CDR1 SGHTA and CDR2 FQGTGA come from the germline V gene. CDR3 residues: CASSLSYSEGYNEQFF. The CDR3 region has the DNA TGTGCCAGCAGCTTAAGCTACTCCGAAGGGTACAATGAGCAGTTCTTC.

This chain uses TRBV19 with TRBJ2-2, with 7 bases aligning to TRBD1. V was pared by 7 bases and J by 5 bases, with 10 bases of the junction left unmatched. This CDR3 spans 15 amino acids. CDR1 and CDR2 from the germline V gene are LNHDA and SQIVND (reference sequence). CDR3 DNA sequence: TGTGCCAGTACCCCGACAGGGTTAGGTACCGGGGAGCTGTTTTTT. It translates to CASTPTGLGTGELFF.